Listed below are T cell receptor beta chains from one sample, sequenced in a study of blood T cell repertoires in COVID-19. Sequenced by immunoSEQ multiplex PCR; TCRdb stores in-frame clones only, minus some. The sample lists under 140,000 clones; 65% to 80% were seen once. Sequenced input: peripheral blood. Receptors were obtained from a woman in her sixties or seventies with acute or convalescent COVID-19. Both conserved end residues are part of each CDR3. Each record gives: J gene, D gene, clone size, V gene, CDR3 protein, CDR3 DNA. The D gene is left open where the match is weak. Only some rows state a clone size, as once, few, many or a class for expanded clones.

j_gene: TRBJ2-7
d_gene: -
abundance: -
v_gene: TRBV6-5
CDR3aa: CASRQGIDYEQYF
CDR3nt: TGTGCCAGCAGACAGGGAATTGACTACGAGCAGTACTTC

j_gene: TRBJ2-1
d_gene: -
abundance: -
v_gene: TRBV3-1/TRBV3-2
CDR3aa: CASSQDRQGKQFF
CDR3nt: TGTGCCAGCAGCCAAGATCGGCAGGGGAAGCAGTTCTTC

j_gene: TRBJ1-3
d_gene: -
abundance: -
v_gene: TRBV4-2
CDR3aa: CASSLDGQNSGNTIYF
CDR3nt: TGTGCCAGCAGCCTTGACGGACAGAACTCTGGAAACACCATATATTTT

j_gene: TRBJ2-7
d_gene: TRBD1
abundance: -
v_gene: TRBV5-1
CDR3aa: CASSWGTGGGYEQYF
CDR3nt: TGCGCCAGCAGCTGGGGGACAGGGGGCGGCTACGAGCAGTACTTC

j_gene: TRBJ1-5
d_gene: -
abundance: -
v_gene: TRBV12-3/TRBV12-4
CDR3aa: CASARGNQPQHF
CDR3nt: TGTGCCAGCGCGCGGGGTAATCAGCCCCAGCATTTT

j_gene: TRBJ2-1
d_gene: -
abundance: once
v_gene: TRBV4-2
CDR3aa: CASSQEGEQFF
CDR3nt: TGTGCCAGCAGCCAAGAGGGCGAGCAGTTCTTC

j_gene: TRBJ1-1
d_gene: -
abundance: -
v_gene: TRBV7-9
CDR3aa: CASSPVSGMGTEAFF
CDR3nt: TGTGCCAGCAGCCCCGTCTCAGGGATGGGCACTGAAGCTTTCTTT

j_gene: TRBJ2-1
d_gene: TRBD1
abundance: -
v_gene: TRBV5-1
CDR3aa: CASSSGTGYYNEQFF
CDR3nt: TGCGCCAGCAGTTCCGGGACAGGATACTACAATGAGCAGTTCTTC

j_gene: TRBJ2-3
d_gene: TRBD2
abundance: -
v_gene: TRBV2
CDR3aa: CASSYRTSGGDDTQYF
CDR3nt: TGTGCCAGCAGTTATCGGACTAGCGGGGGGGACGATACGCAGTATTTT

j_gene: TRBJ2-7
d_gene: -
abundance: few
v_gene: TRBV5-1
CDR3aa: CASSITGFEQYF
CDR3nt: TGCGCCAGCAGCATAACAGGGTTCGAGCAGTACTTC

j_gene: TRBJ2-3
d_gene: TRBD1
abundance: -
v_gene: TRBV19
CDR3aa: CASLQGDTQYF
CDR3nt: TGTGCCAGCCTACAGGGGGATACGCAGTATTTT

j_gene: TRBJ1-4
d_gene: -
abundance: few
v_gene: TRBV30
CDR3aa: CAWGRGTNEKLFF
CDR3nt: TGTGCCTGGGGCCGCGGGACTAATGAAAAACTGTTTTTT

j_gene: TRBJ1-6
d_gene: -
abundance: -
v_gene: TRBV5-3
CDR3aa: CARSEGGEYSPLHF
CDR3nt: TGTGCCAGAAGCGAGGGAGGCGAGTATTCACCCCTCCACTTT

j_gene: TRBJ2-4
d_gene: TRBD2
abundance: -
v_gene: TRBV6-1
CDR3aa: CASSELLLSLAGFKNIQYF
CDR3nt: TGTGCCAGCAGTGAACTTCTGTTGAGTCTAGCGGGATTCAAAAACATTCAGTACTTC

j_gene: TRBJ1-1
d_gene: -
abundance: -
v_gene: TRBV30
CDR3aa: CAWSVGQGNTEAFF
CDR3nt: TGTGCCTGGAGTGTAGGTCAGGGAAACACTGAAGCTTTCTTT

j_gene: TRBJ1-2
d_gene: TRBD1
abundance: -
v_gene: TRBV5-1
CDR3aa: CASSGWGQGDGYTF
CDR3nt: TGCGCCAGCAGCGGTTGGGGACAGGGAGATGGCTACACCTTC

j_gene: TRBJ1-5
d_gene: -
abundance: -
v_gene: TRBV5-8
CDR3aa: CASSRDRNQPQHF
CDR3nt: TGTGCCAGCAGTAGAGACAGAAATCAGCCCCAGCATTTT

j_gene: TRBJ1-2
d_gene: TRBD1
abundance: -
v_gene: TRBV11-2
CDR3aa: CASTTSTGPYGYTF
CDR3nt: TGTGCCAGCACCACTTCGACAGGGCCTTATGGCTACACCTTC

j_gene: TRBJ1-1
d_gene: -
abundance: once
v_gene: TRBV5-4
CDR3aa: CASSLAVSNTEAFF
CDR3nt: TGTGCCAGCAGCTTGGCAGTTTCGAACACTGAAGCTTTCTTT

j_gene: TRBJ1-2
d_gene: TRBD1
abundance: -
v_gene: TRBV5-6
CDR3aa: CASSSTGDYGYTF
CDR3nt: TGTGCCAGCAGCTCCACAGGGGACTATGGCTACACCTTC

j_gene: TRBJ2-2
d_gene: -
abundance: -
v_gene: TRBV20-1
CDR3aa: CSASRRYGGELFF
CDR3nt: TGCAGTGCTAGTAGGAGGTACGGCGGGGAGCTGTTTTTT

j_gene: TRBJ1-5
d_gene: TRBD1
abundance: -
v_gene: TRBV19
CDR3aa: CASSISGGGGLRGNQPQHF
CDR3nt: TGTGCCAGTAGTATTTCAGGGGGCGGCGGTTTGAGGGGCAATCAGCCCCAGCATTTT

j_gene: TRBJ2-5
d_gene: -
abundance: -
v_gene: TRBV7-2
CDR3aa: CASRNQGSGGAQYF
CDR3nt: TGTGCCAGCAGGAATCAGGGTTCCGGAGGGGCCCAGTACTTC

j_gene: TRBJ1-1
d_gene: TRBD1
abundance: few
v_gene: TRBV6-5
CDR3aa: CASSRTGITEAFF
CDR3nt: TGTGCCAGCAGTAGGACAGGGATCACTGAAGCTTTCTTT

j_gene: TRBJ1-1
d_gene: -
abundance: few
v_gene: TRBV12-3/TRBV12-4
CDR3aa: CASSPGLIEAFF
CDR3nt: TGTGCCAGCAGTCCCGGACTGATAGAAGCTTTCTTT

j_gene: TRBJ1-3
d_gene: -
abundance: -
v_gene: TRBV12-3/TRBV12-4
CDR3aa: CASSPHGNTIYF
CDR3nt: TGTGCCAGCAGCCCCCATGGAAACACCATATATTTT

j_gene: TRBJ1-4
d_gene: -
abundance: once
v_gene: TRBV5-1
CDR3aa: CASSLGSAEEKLFF
CDR3nt: TGCGCCAGCAGCTTGGGATCAGCGGAGGAAAAACTGTTTTTT

j_gene: TRBJ1-2
d_gene: TRBD1
abundance: few
v_gene: TRBV27
CDR3aa: CASRTWTGLDNYGYTF
CDR3nt: TGTGCCAGCAGGACGTGGACAGGGTTAGACAACTATGGCTACACCTTC

j_gene: TRBJ2-7
d_gene: TRBD1
abundance: -
v_gene: TRBV18
CDR3aa: CASSSGTGEGQYF
CDR3nt: TGTGCCAGCTCATCTGGGACAGGGGAGGGACAGTACTTC

j_gene: TRBJ2-7
d_gene: TRBD2
abundance: -
v_gene: TRBV7-2
CDR3aa: CASSFKRGLHYEQYF
CDR3nt: TGTGCCAGCAGCTTTAAGCGGGGGTTACACTACGAGCAGTACTTC

j_gene: TRBJ2-7
d_gene: -
abundance: -
v_gene: TRBV7-2
CDR3aa: CASSLDGTSRREQYF
CDR3nt: TGTGCCAGCAGCTTAGACGGGACATCCCGACGCGAGCAGTACTTC

j_gene: TRBJ1-1
d_gene: -
abundance: -
v_gene: TRBV15
CDR3aa: CATSRDTSGVTEAFF
CDR3nt: TGTGCCACCAGCAGAGATACTTCAGGGGTAACTGAAGCTTTCTTT

j_gene: TRBJ2-5
d_gene: -
abundance: -
v_gene: TRBV30
CDR3aa: CAWSSGGAGTQYF
CDR3nt: TGTGCCTGGAGTTCGGGGGGCGCAGGGACCCAGTACTTC

j_gene: TRBJ2-1
d_gene: TRBD2
abundance: -
v_gene: TRBV24-1
CDR3aa: CATSDPLTSEQFF
CDR3nt: TGTGCCACCAGTGACCCTCTGACTAGCGAGCAGTTCTTC

j_gene: TRBJ1-4
d_gene: -
abundance: -
v_gene: TRBV6-5
CDR3aa: CASRRGNQNEKLFF
CDR3nt: TGTGCCAGCCGAAGGGGTAATCAGAATGAAAAACTGTTTTTT

j_gene: TRBJ1-2
d_gene: -
abundance: few
v_gene: TRBV30
CDR3aa: CASQRGLVPNYGYTF
CDR3nt: TGTGCCTCCCAGCGAGGGCTCGTCCCCAACTATGGCTACACCTTC

j_gene: TRBJ1-2
d_gene: -
abundance: -
v_gene: TRBV29-1
CDR3aa: CSVEKKLQGTNYGYTF
CDR3nt: TGCAGCGTTGAAAAAAAACTACAGGGCACTAACTATGGCTACACCTTC

j_gene: TRBJ2-3
d_gene: -
abundance: many
v_gene: TRBV11-2
CDR3aa: CASSLSSGADTQYF
CDR3nt: TGTGCCAGCAGCTTATCCAGCGGTGCAGATACGCAGTATTTT

j_gene: TRBJ1-6
d_gene: -
abundance: -
v_gene: TRBV27
CDR3aa: CASSPRAGSPLHF
CDR3nt: TGTGCCAGCAGCCCCCGGGCGGGTTCACCCCTCCACTTT

j_gene: TRBJ2-7
d_gene: TRBD1
abundance: few
v_gene: TRBV6-2/TRBV6-3
CDR3aa: CASSSWTGVLEQYF
CDR3nt: TGTGCCAGCAGTTCCTGGACAGGGGTTCTCGAGCAGTACTTC

j_gene: TRBJ1-6
d_gene: TRBD1
abundance: few
v_gene: TRBV4-2
CDR3aa: CASSQEGQRINSPLHF
CDR3nt: TGTGCCAGCAGCCAAGAGGGACAGCGAATAAATTCACCCCTCCACTTT

j_gene: TRBJ2-3
d_gene: -
abundance: once
v_gene: TRBV7-2
CDR3aa: CASSGRRKDTQYF
CDR3nt: TGTGCCAGCAGCGGGAGGCGTAAAGATACGCAGTATTTT

j_gene: TRBJ2-1
d_gene: -
abundance: -
v_gene: TRBV5-1
CDR3aa: CASSYQGPNEQFF
CDR3nt: TGCGCCAGCAGCTATCAGGGCCCCAATGAGCAGTTCTTC

j_gene: TRBJ1-2
d_gene: -
abundance: -
v_gene: TRBV6-2/TRBV6-3
CDR3aa: CASSYPDSGLYGYTF
CDR3nt: TGTGCCAGCAGTTACCCGGACAGTGGGTTGTATGGCTACACCTTC

j_gene: TRBJ1-2
d_gene: -
abundance: -
v_gene: TRBV10-3
CDR3aa: CAIRRPADYGYTF
CDR3nt: TGTGCCATCAGGAGACCGGCGGACTATGGCTACACCTTC

j_gene: TRBJ1-5
d_gene: TRBD1
abundance: -
v_gene: TRBV5-4
CDR3aa: CASSQDRATQPQHF
CDR3nt: TGTGCCAGCAGCCAAGACAGGGCTACACAGCCCCAGCATTTT

j_gene: TRBJ1-2
d_gene: -
abundance: many
v_gene: TRBV11-2
CDR3aa: CASSLDEGVGGYTF
CDR3nt: TGTGCCAGCAGCTTAGACGAGGGGGTTGGTGGCTACACCTTC

j_gene: TRBJ1-3
d_gene: TRBD1
abundance: -
v_gene: TRBV6-6
CDR3aa: CASSYPQGVSGNTIYF
CDR3nt: TGTGCCAGCAGTTACCCCCAGGGGGTATCAGGAAACACCATATATTTT

j_gene: TRBJ2-7
d_gene: -
abundance: once
v_gene: TRBV7-2
CDR3aa: CASSWGRTGSEQYF
CDR3nt: TGTGCCAGCAGCTGGGGCAGAACAGGGAGCGAGCAGTACTTC